This entry lists 23 T cell receptor beta chains sequenced from one sample in a study of glioma-infiltrating T cells after dendritic cell vaccination. The assay was immunoSEQ multiplex PCR, and TCRdb's table has in-frame clones only and misses some. The sample lists around 83,000 clones; 85% were seen once. Specified time point: after dendritic cell vaccination, including at tumor progression/relapse. The sample was blood, taken after dendritic cell vaccination. The source is a human donor with glioblastoma.

The chain is built from TRBV18 and TRBJ2-7; 9 bases align to TRBD2. There are 14 residues in the CDR3. The germline V gene has CDR1 KGHSH and CDR2 LQKENI. V dropped 1 base and J dropped 5; count of bases not matched to a gene: 3. The CDR3 DNA is TGTGCCAGCTCACCACTAGCGGGAGCCCACGAGCAGTACTTC. It yields the protein CASSPLAGAHEQYF.

This chain uses TRBV19 with TRBJ2-4, with 13 bases aligning to TRBD2. Germline CDR1 LNHDA, CDR2 SQIVND (reference sequence). The CDR3 sequence is 21 residues long. The junction had 17 bases not matched to a gene; V was cut back by 6 bases and J by 0 bases. The CDR3 nucleotides read TGTGCCAGTAGGATCTCCCGGGGGACTAGCGGGGATTTACTAGCCAAAAACATTCAGTACTTC. It codes for CASRISRGTSGDLLAKNIQYF.

This rearrangement joins TRBV5-1 to TRBJ2-3, with TRBD2 matching over 7 bases. Germline assignment: CDR1 SGHRS and CDR2 YFSETQ. Trimming took 2 bases from V and 0 from J; bases not matched to a gene: 3. The CDR3 totals 15 residues. Here the CDR3 DNA reads TGCGCCAGCAGCTTACTAGCGACTAGCACAGATACGCAGTATTTT. Translated, it gives CASSLLATSTDTQYF.

The gene calls are TRBV7-3 and TRBJ2-1; perhaps TRBD1 as D (6 bases). V was trimmed by 2 bases and J by 7 bases, leaving 15 bases between them. This CDR3 is built from 15 residues. Germline values: CDR1 SGHTA, CDR2 FQGTGA. The CDR3 loop is CASSLLTAGTNEQFF. In nucleotides, the CDR3 is TGTGCCAGCAGCTTACTTACAGCCGGGACAAATGAGCAGTTCTTC.

This chain joins TRBV27 and TRBJ1-5, with 9 bases identical to TRBD1. The germline gives CDR1 MNHEY, CDR2 SMNVEV (reference sequence). Unmatched junction bases numbered 4, after V lost 6 bases and J lost 4 bases. The CDR3 is made up of 14 amino acids. This CDR3 is CASSPGTGNQPQHF. CDR3 DNA: TGTGCCAGCAGCCCCGGGACAGGGAATCAGCCCCAGCATTTT.

The chain links TRBV7-9 to TRBJ2-2; TRBD2 aligns across 13 bases. This CDR3 contains 16 residues. V shed 1 base and J 7 bases; nucleotides not matched to a gene: 3. Per germline, CDR1 SEHNR and CDR2 FQNEAQ (reference sequence). The CDR3 DNA follows: TGTGCCAGCAGCTTAGGGACTAGCGGGAGTGGCGGGGAGCTGTTTTTT. This codes for CASSLGTSGSGGELFF.

The chain links TRBV5-1 to TRBJ1-4; D is unclear. Trimming pared 0 bases from V and 2 bases from J, leaving 5 bases between. Germline values: CDR1 SGHRS, CDR2 YFSETQ. This CDR3 contains 14 residues. As DNA, the CDR3 is TGCGCCAGCAGCTTGGGAGGCACTAATGAAAAACTGTTTTTT. This codes for CASSLGGTNEKLFF. Together with reference TRBV5-1 and TRBJ1-4, the CDR3 gives the full variable domain: KAGVTQTPRYLIKTRGQQVTLSCSPISGHRSVSWYQQTPGQGLQFLFEYFSETQRNKGNFPGRFSGRQFSNSRSEMNVSTLELGDSALYLCASSLGGTNEKLFFGSGTQLSVL.

The sample holds one count of this clone. The DNA for the CDR3 is TGTGCCAGCAGCCAAGCCCCGGGACAGGGAACCTATGGCTACACCTTC. As protein: CASSQAPGQGTYGYTF. The chain uses TRBV14 and TRBJ1-2; 9 nucleotides agree with TRBD1. This CDR3 has 16 amino acids. V dropped 1 base and J dropped 4; count of bases not matched to a gene: 7. Germline V gene sequence: CDR1 SGHDN, CDR2 FVKESK.

The gene calls are TRBV2 and TRBJ2-1; maybe TRBD2 (6 bases). The CDR3 length is 14 residues. V lost 4 bases and J lost 4, with 11 bases in between. Germline CDR1 is SNHLY and CDR2 is FYNNEI. CDR3 loop: CASSGRREYNEQFF. The CDR3 nucleotides read TGTGCCAGCAGTGGTCGGCGGGAATACAATGAGCAGTTCTTC.

This clone has only one observation. An end of the junction differs from the germline gene, which may be a read error. This chain joins TRBV7-9 and TRBJ2-1; 10 nucleotides match TRBD2. CDR1 and CDR2 (germline): SEHNR, FQNEAQ (reference sequence). The CDR3 is made up of 16 amino acids. This CDR3 reads CCQQPLSSGSYNEQFF. In DNA, the CDR3 is TGCTGCCAGCAGCCCCTCTCTAGCGGGAGCTACAATGAGCAGTTCTTC. Looking up the rest from reference TRBV7-9 and TRBJ2-1 gives the full variable domain: DTGVSQNPRHKITKRGQNVTFRCDPISEHNRLYWYRQTLGQGPEFLTYFQNEAQLEKSRLLSDRFSAERPKGSFSTLEIQRTEQGDSAMYLCCQQPLSSGSYNEQFFGPGTRLTVL.

The rearrangement joins TRBV28 to TRBJ1-4; 7 bases align to TRBD1. The germline V gene encodes CDR1 MDHEN and CDR2 SYDVKM. V dropped 6 bases and J dropped 0; count of bases not matched to a gene: 4. The CDR3 is 15 residues long. CDR3 protein: CASSGQAATNEKLFF. CDR3 DNA sequence: TGTGCCAGCAGCGGACAGGCCGCAACTAATGAAAAACTGTTTTTT.

The chain carries TRBV28 and TRBJ2-1; tentatively, D is TRBD2 (6 bases). The length of the CDR3 is 14 residues. Germline V gives CDR1 MDHEN, CDR2 SYDVKM. The CDR3 sequence: CGTAAGTLYNEQFF. CDR3 DNA sequence: TGTGGCACAGCTGCGGGAACCCTCTACAATGAGCAGTTCTTC.

The chain combines TRBV5-1 with TRBJ2-3, with D perhaps TRBD1 (5 bases). The CDR3 spans 14 residues. Germline CDR1 reads SGHRS; CDR2 reads YFSETQ. The V gene lost 4 bases and the J gene lost 4 bases, with 13 bases spanning the gap. Here the CDR3 reads CASSAQGRADTQYF. For the CDR3, the DNA is TGCGCCAGCAGCGCCCAGGGCCGCGCAGATACGCAGTATTTT. Full variable domain (missing parts from reference TRBV5-1 and TRBJ2-3): KAGVTQTPRYLIKTRGQQVTLSCSPISGHRSVSWYQQTPGQGLQFLFEYFSETQRNKGNFPGRFSGRQFSNSRSEMNVSTLELGDSALYLCASSAQGRADTQYFGPGTRLTVL.

This clone was seen a single time. V gene TRBV2 combines with J gene TRBJ2-5, with a tentative D call TRBD2 (5 bases). Germline V gene sequence: CDR1 SNHLY, CDR2 FYNNEI. Trimming removed 2 bases from V and 7 bases from J, with 14 bases in between. The CDR3 has 14 residues. The CDR3 DNA follows: TGTGCCAGCAGTGAACGAGGGCAGCTCGTGACCCAGTACTTC. Encoded protein: CASSERGQLVTQYF. The complete variable domain, with remaining parts taken from reference TRBV2 and TRBJ2-5, reads EPEVTQTPSHQVTQMGQEVILRCVPISNHLYFYWYRQILGQKVEFLVSFYNNEISEKSEIFDDQFSVERPDGSNFTLKIRSTKLEDSAMYFCASSERGQLVTQYFGPGTRLLVL.

The sample holds a few counts of this clone. The chain combines TRBV19 with TRBJ2-2, with D uncertain. Trimming pared 5 bases from V and 10 bases from J, leaving 11 bases between. Per the germline V gene, CDR1 is LNHDA and CDR2 is SQIVND (reference sequence). This CDR3 region has 12 residues. The CDR3 spells CASSGGALELFF. DNA for the CDR3: TGTGCCAGTAGTGGTGGTGCACTGGAGCTGTTTTTT.

This rearrangement joins TRBV7-9 to TRBJ1-1; D uncertain. Germline V gene sequence: CDR1 SEHNR, CDR2 FQNEAQ (reference sequence). The length of the CDR3 is 13 residues. Trimming pared 6 bases from V and 1 base from J, leaving 9 bases between. Here the CDR3 DNA reads TGTGCCAGCAGTTATCCGGGGAACACTGAAGCTTTCTTT. Translating it yields CASSYPGNTEAFF.

CDR3 protein: CASSLYSGSRTGELFF. The DNA for the CDR3 is TGCGCCAGCAGCTTGTATAGCGGGAGTCGTACCGGGGAGCTGTTTTTT. The chain couples TRBV5-1 to TRBJ2-2; 9 bases are a match to TRBD2. CDR1 is SGHRS, CDR2 YFSETQ, per germline. The CDR3 is 16 residues long. V shed 1 base and J 5 bases; nucleotides not matched to a gene: 6.

The V gene is TRBV4-2, the J gene TRBJ2-3; 9 bases agree with TRBD1. V lost 2 bases to trimming and J lost 5 bases; unmatched junction nucleotides: 8. The germline gives CDR1 LGHNA, CDR2 YNFKEQ. CDR3 length: 16 amino acids. The CDR3 coding sequence is TGTGCCAGCAGCCAAAGAGGGACAGGGTCTGTAGATACGCAGTATTTT. It translates to CASSQRGTGSVDTQYF.

Here the CDR3 reads CASSGRESYEQYF. CDR3 nucleotides: TGTGCCAGCAGCGGGAGGGAATCCTACGAGCAGTACTTC. This chain connects TRBV7-2 to TRBJ2-5; the match to TRBD2 covers 7 bases. The J call may be wrong; the DNA end is better matched by TRBJ2-7. Germline assignment: CDR1 SGHTA and CDR2 FQGNSA. This CDR3 is built from 13 residues.

This clone was picked up a small number of times. The chain recombines TRBV7-3 with TRBJ2-7; TRBD1 matches at 12 bases. V lost 2 bases and J lost 1; bases outside the gene matches: 6. Germline V gene lookup returns CDR1 SGHTA and CDR2 FQGTGA. This CDR3 has 17 amino acids. The CDR3 nucleotides read TGTGCCAGCAGCTTAGGGACAGGGGGCCCTACTTCCTACGAGCAGTACTTC. Translated, it gives CASSLGTGGPTSYEQYF.

The rearrangement uses TRBV7-9 and TRBJ1-1, with TRBD1 matching 9 bases. The V segment lost 5 bases and the J segment 4 bases; nucleotides outside the gene matches: 8. The CDR3 extends over 15 amino acids. Germline loops: CDR1 SEHNR, CDR2 FQNEAQ (reference sequence). CDR3 sequence: CASSPDRGSGTEAFF. DNA of the CDR3: TGTGCCAGCAGCCCAGACAGGGGGTCCGGCACTGAAGCTTTCTTT.

This clone was detected only a few times. The V call is TRBV6-6, the J call TRBJ1-2; TRBD1 agrees at 7 bases. The CDR3 spans 13 residues. The junction had 8 bases not matched to a gene; V was cut back by 6 bases and J by 7 bases. Germline lookup yields CDR1 MNHNY and CDR2 SVGAGI (reference sequence). CDR3 bases: TGTGCCAGCAGAAACAACCAGGGGGTTGGCTACACCTTC. It translates to CASRNNQGVGYTF.

The chain couples TRBV7-3 to TRBJ2-7; the match to TRBD2 covers 8 bases. Germline V gene data show CDR1 as SGHTA and CDR2 as FQGTGA. The CDR3 runs to 14 residues. After removal of 2 bases from V and 1 base from J, the junction contained 1 base not matched to a gene. The CDR3 nucleotides are TGTGCCAGCAGCTTAGGCGGGAGGTCCTACGAGCAGTACTTC. Residues: CASSLGGRSYEQYF.